The entry below gives a single TCR beta chain sequence along with its context. This CDR3 is built from 15 residues. Trimming cost V 7 bases and J 4 bases; bases outside gene matches: 10. The data are from a study of T-cell memory formation after mild COVID-19. TCRdb re-derived calls from the 5' RACE reads in MiXCR, one entry per CDR3 protein. The sample consists of around 130,000 distinct CDR3 sequences, around a sixth of them appearing once. The specimen was PBMCs or a T cell subset sorted from them (not recorded which). The chain has TRBV23-1 and TRBJ2-3; 8 bases are a match to TRBD1. TRBV23-1 is treated as an ORF (open reading frame) with a function not yet certain. The receptor's source is an adult woman who had mild COVID-19 (a few samples of this study predate the infection). Cell type and time point are not known. CDR3 DNA: TGCGCCAGCACCCCTTTGGACAGGGATTCAGATACGCAGTATTTT. It yields the protein CASTPLDRDSDTQYF.